What follows is one T cell receptor beta chain and its context. This entry is derived from a study of shared clonotypes between healthy human individuals. Libraries were prepared by immunoSEQ multiplex PCR; TCRdb keeps only in-frame clonotypes and omits some of them. The sample includes 2 million to 2.5 million clones, about 90% of them seen just once. CDR1 and CDR2 (germline): MDHEN, SYDVKM. There are 14 residues in the CDR3. With 10 bases removed from V and 0 bases from J, the gap between germline ends came to 13 bases. The clonotype originates from a man in his late teens or twenties in good health. Some clones in this sample may be carry-over from other donors' samples. Sequencing was carried out using naive CD4+ T cells from PBMCs. Subset in this sample: CD45RA+ positively selected. This sequence joins TRBV28 and TRBJ1-5, with a tentative D call TRBD1 (6 bases). CDR3 in amino acids: CATQGPSSNQPQHF. DNA of the CDR3: TGTGCCACACAGGGTCCAAGTAGCAATCAGCCCCAGCATTTT.